Listed here are 6 T cell receptor beta chains from one sample, sequenced in a study of tumor and adjacent non-tumor tissue in lung cancer. Three rounds of nested PCR, following a modified ARM-PCR protocol, produced the TCRbeta library. Via MiXCR, TCRdb re-called the multiplex PCR reads, giving one row per CDR3 protein. Of 220,000 or so distinct CDR3 sequences in the sample, 71% were seen once. No cell sorting was done before RNA was extracted from the tissue. The material sequenced was lung tumor tissue. These receptors all come from a man in his 60s with non-small cell lung cancer.

This clonotype has a count of ten or more. The V gene is TRBV14, the J gene TRBJ1-4; 8 bases fit TRBD1. After removal of 0 bases from V and 8 bases from J, the junction contained 8 bases not matched to a gene. Germline V gene sequence: CDR1 SGHDN, CDR2 FVKESK. The CDR3 loop spans 16 amino acids. The CDR3 sequence is CASSQDRTGRREKLFF. DNA of the CDR3: TGTGCCAGCAGCCAAGATAGGACAGGGCGTCGAGAAAAACTGTTTTTT.

In this sample, this clonotype turned up once. Lacking the conserved final phenylalanine or tryptophan, this CDR3 likely reflects a read error. J is TRBJ2-7 and V is TRBV4-2; D is undetermined. The V gene's germline CDR1 is LGHNA and CDR2 YNFKEQ. The CDR3 spans 16 residues. DNA for the CDR3: TGTGCCAGTAGCCAAGATAGAGGCTTCCCCCCCCACGAGCAGTACTAC. This gives the protein CASSQDRGFPPHEQYY.

Comment on this clonotype: A read error may be the cause here, since a much bigger clone is one base away. The CDR3 spells CSMTTLAGLYEQYF. In DNA, the CDR3 is TGCAGTATGACTACCCTAGCGGGGCTATACGAGCAGTACTTC. This chain connects TRBV20-1 to TRBJ2-7; 9 bases are a match to TRBD2. From germline, CDR1 is DFQATT and CDR2 SNEGSKA (reference sequence). The trim removed 8 bases at V and 4 bases at J, leaving 12 bases unmatched. The CDR3 contains 14 residues.

As to this clonotype: Without the conserved terminal phenylalanine or tryptophan, this CDR3 likely stems from a read error. The chain joins TRBV11-3 to TRBJ1-1; D unresolved. Germline V CDR1 and CDR2: SGHNT, YENEEA. CDR3 size: 12 residues. Here the CDR3 DNA reads TGTGCGAGCAGCACGCAGAACACTGAAGCTTTCATT. Translation gives CASSTQNTEAFI.

The V call is TRBV7-8, the J call TRBJ1-2; D is uncertain. Trimming pared 4 bases from V and 6 bases from J, leaving 18 bases between. In germline, CDR1 is SGHVS, CDR2 FQNEAQ. This CDR3 has 15 residues. The CDR3 DNA reads as TGTGCCAGCAGCTCTACAGTTAGCAAAGTCAATGGCTACACCTTC. This encodes CASSSTVSKVNGYTF.

As for this clonotype: Its ends do not fully match the called genes, so a read error is possible. The chain has TRBV20-1 and TRBJ2-7; 9 nucleotides agree with TRBD1. Germline V lookup: CDR1 DFQATT, CDR2 SNEGSKA (reference sequence). The length of the CDR3 is 14 residues. Here the CDR3 reads CSAYPGTGRYEQYF. The CDR3 DNA reads TGCAGTGCTTATCCCGGGACAGGGAGGTACGAGCAATACTTC.